Included here is one T cell receptor beta chain sequence, with context. Its antigen is not identified. Between the trimmed V and J ends, which lost 6 bases and 3 bases, there was a span of 14 bases. This CDR3 region has 15 residues. Per the germline V gene, CDR1 is ENHRY and CDR2 is SYGVKD. Produced via immunoSEQ multiplex PCR; TCRdb's table is partial and in-frame only. The sample shows 2 million to 2.5 million clones, more than 90% of them seen only once. A split of CD4+ cells into CD45RA+ naive and CD45RA-negative memory subsets was performed. This sample was included in a study of shared clonotypes between healthy human individuals. General observations from the study: Although depth was large, rarefaction showed that sequencing of the sorted subsets was incomplete.

The sequenced material came from naive CD4+ T cells sorted from blood. Subset indicated: CD45RA+ positively selected. The TCR originated in a man in his late teens or twenties in good health. The rearrangement links TRBV10-3 to TRBJ2-2; TRBD2 is a possible D gene (6 bases). As DNA, the CDR3 is TGTGCCATCAGGGGGTCCTGGAGGGACACCGGGGAGCTGTTTTTT. Residues: CAIRGSWRDTGELFF.